This TCR beta chain was recovered during a study of T cell clonality in common variable immunodeficiency (dated by TCRdb to between 2014 and 2016). Here is what the overall study found, with its caveats: Despite equal DNA input, controls averaged around 80,000 unique sequences per sample versus about 31,547 in CVID samples. CVID subjects shared fewer TCRbeta clones with each other than healthy controls did (p < 0.0001). CVID TCRbeta sequences reportedly showed fewer deletions and N-nucleotide insertions and lacked highly modified clones with 13 or more V deletions. TCRbeta clonality was higher in CVID subjects than in healthy controls (t-test p = 0.018), and the increase was most characteristic of about a third of subjects. Correlations between repertoire features and clinical complications were limited by patient heterogeneity within the CVID cohort. It was noted by the authors that sequencing of the repertoires of T cell subpopulations would be needed to clarify the cause of the increased clonality in CVID.

Equivalent amounts of genomic DNA from CVID and control samples were used as sequencing input. For every sample, a 60 bp segment covering the rearranged TCRbeta CDR3 region was amplified and then sequenced. TCRbeta amplification used the immunoSEQ assay, a bias-corrected multiplex PCR with high-throughput sequencing. The original pipeline was this. Every unique nucleotide sequence was considered a clone and was annotated with V, D and J genes, copy number and frequency. Sequences were labeled productive if in frame, and non-productive if out of frame or containing stop codons. Clonality was calculated from Shannon's entropy as previously described. Mean CDR3 Kyte-Doolittle hydropathy was derived from the predicted amino acid sequences of productive clones. The R hclust function was used to hierarchically cluster scaled V gene usage with Manhattan distance and complete linkage. To assess clone sharing by CDR3 amino acid sequence, 12 repertoires per group were resampled over 100 rounds. The repertoires were searched for 70 published EBV-specific TCRbeta sequences and 200 to 300 published CMV-specific TCRbeta sequences. A couple of CVID samples yielding fewer than 10,000 sequences were excluded from analysis, leaving approximately 46 CVID repertoires. The immuneACCESS repertoire file appears here via TCRdb, limited to in-frame rearrangements. These files lack a portion of the clones; in checked studies, under half of the deficit traces to unresolved V genes, and the cause of the others is not known. That table gives V, J and clone size, and the DNA gave D and trimming. Listed for this sample are 35,000 to 45,000 clones, none observed only a single time. Of the sample, around 2.8% is held by the ten largest clones.

The trim is 0 bases for V and 4 bases for J, with a gap of 13 bases between the germline ends. Counted from cysteine to phenylalanine, this CDR3 has 15 amino acids. Sequencing covers 36 bases of the CDR3, shown here with the frame starting at base 1. CDR1 and CDR2 (DFQATT, SNEGSKA) derive from the germline V gene (reference sequence). Both CVID patients and healthy controls were predominantly of Caucasian heritage. From each donor, roughly 4.5 to 8 ml of heparinized peripheral whole blood was collected. Genomic DNA from adults with common variable immune deficiency (CVID) and from healthy adult controls was used to sequence TCRbeta CDR3 repertoires. A total of some 22 healthy adult volunteers (approximately 12 female and some 10 male; age range 23 to 66 years, mean age around 35) were included in the control group. To isolate peripheral blood mononuclear cells, diluted blood was subjected to density centrifugation over Hypaque 1077 or Ficoll-Paque. Unsorted mononuclear cells served as the source of genomic DNA, which was extracted either by Qiagen column purification or by a centrifugation-based method.

As a fraction of the sample, this clone is medium-sized (0.01 to 0.1%). Its antigen is not yet known. The read ends 3 residues shy of where the CDR3 ends; the end is completed using the germline J gene. The sequence links TRBV20-1 to TRBJ2-1; perhaps TRBD1 is the D gene, with 5 bases matching. The material sequenced was peripheral blood mononuclear cells. This sequence originates from a person aged 18 to 75 in good health. Here the CDR3 is given as CSARDDGTGYNEQFF. The CDR3 bases that were read are TGCAGTGCTAGAGATGATGGAACAGGTTACAATGAG.